The 14 T cell receptor beta chains below come from one sample, sequenced in a study of blood T cell repertoires in COVID-19. Some clones are missing from TCRdb's copy, which holds only in-frame ones; the method was immunoSEQ multiplex PCR. The sample has 100,000 to 150,000 clones; approximately 90% are singletons. Sequenced input: peripheral blood. These receptor sequences come from a woman aged 80 or over with acute or convalescent COVID-19.

The rearrangement uses TRBV5-6 and TRBJ2-2; TRBD2 aligns across 7 bases. The CDR3 has 16 amino acids. The junction had 7 bases not matched to a gene; V was cut back by 2 bases and J by 3 bases. The germline CDR1 and CDR2 sequences are SGHDT and YYEEEE. The CDR3 nucleotides are TGTGCCAGCAGCTTAGTGCTAGCGGCAGACACCGGGGAGCTGTTTTTT. It translates to CASSLVLAADTGELFF.

This sequence joins TRBV18 and TRBJ1-5; tentatively, D is TRBD1 (6 bases). This CDR3 spans 14 amino acids. CDR1 KGHSH and CDR2 LQKENI come from the germline V gene. The V end was cut by 1 base, the J end by 5 bases, with 9 bases between. The CDR3 DNA sequence: TGTGCCAGCTCACCACAGCCAGGGGATCAGCCCCAGCATTTT. Amino acid sequence: CASSPQPGDQPQHF.

This clone was counted once. V usage is TRBV5-6 and J usage is TRBJ1-6; 11 nucleotides agree with TRBD1. The trim removed 2 bases at V and 7 bases at J, leaving 5 bases unmatched. Germline CDR1 SGHDT, CDR2 YYEEEE. The CDR3 has 16 residues. CDR3 region: CASSFGGTGGNSPLHF. In nucleotides, the CDR3 is TGTGCCAGCAGCTTTGGGGGGACAGGGGGGAATTCACCCCTCCACTTT. The whole variable domain, filled in from reference TRBV5-6 and TRBJ1-6, reads DAGVTQSPTHLIKTRGQQVTLRCSPKSGHDTVSWYQQALGQGPQFIFQYYEEEERQRGNFPDRFSGHQFPNYSSELNVNALLLGDSALYLCASSFGGTGGNSPLHFGNGTRLTVT.

The chain joins TRBV7-3 to TRBJ1-6; no clear D gene. Germline lookup yields CDR1 SGHTA and CDR2 FQGTGA. V was pared by 2 bases and J by 10 bases, with 12 bases between. This CDR3 comprises 14 residues. Here the CDR3 DNA reads TGTGCCAGCAGCTTAGCCGGGAGAGGGTCACCCCTCCACTTT. Translating it yields CASSLAGRGSPLHF.

The CDR3: CASSSTSGAGELFF. The CDR3 DNA reads as TGCGCCAGCAGCTCTACTAGCGGCGCCGGGGAGCTGTTTTTT. The rearrangement joins TRBV5-1 to TRBJ2-2; 8 bases agree with TRBD2. This CDR3 has 14 residues. V dropped 3 bases and J dropped 6; count of bases not matched to a gene: 4. The germline CDR1 and CDR2 sequences are SGHRS and YFSETQ.

The DNA for the CDR3 is TGTGCCAGCAGCCGAGCGGGGGGGCAGGAGACCCAGTACTTC. Translation gives CASSRAGGQETQYF. J is TRBJ2-5 and V is TRBV4-2, with 10 bases identical to TRBD2. Germline-derived CDR1 and CDR2 are LGHNA and YNFKEQ. The V and J ends lost 4 bases and 5 bases, in that order; junction bases with no gene match: 4. The CDR3 contains 14 residues.

The chain carries TRBV2 and TRBJ1-5; the D gene is possibly TRBD1 (6 bases). The CDR3 spans 14 residues. Germline loops: CDR1 SNHLY, CDR2 FYNNEI. Trimming pared 0 bases from V and 6 bases from J, leaving 9 bases between. The DNA of the CDR3 is TGTGCCAGCAGTGAAGCCAGGGGTGGTCAGCCCCAGCATTTT. This codes for CASSEARGGQPQHF.

The chain is built from TRBV6-5 and TRBJ1-5, with 11 bases lining up with TRBD1. With V trimmed by 5 bases and J by 6 bases, 6 bases remained unmatched. Per the germline V gene, CDR1 is MNHEY and CDR2 is SVGAGI. This CDR3 has 15 residues. This chain's CDR3 is CASSPWTGGSQPQHF. CDR3 nucleotides: TGTGCCAGCAGTCCATGGACAGGGGGCAGTCAGCCCCAGCATTTT.

The V call is TRBV5-4, the J call TRBJ2-7; 14 positions match TRBD2. This CDR3 contains 15 residues. The V gene end was trimmed by 4 bases and the J gene end by 6 bases; junction bases not matched to a gene: 6. Germline loops: CDR1 SGHNT, CDR2 YYREEE (reference sequence). The CDR3: CASSIGTSGSGEQYF. CDR3 coding DNA: TGTGCCAGCAGCATCGGGACTAGCGGGAGCGGCGAGCAGTACTTC.

V is TRBV5-6 and J is TRBJ2-2; D call uncertain. CDR1 is SGHDT, CDR2 YYEEEE, per germline. V was trimmed by 1 base and J by 3 bases, leaving 10 bases between them. The CDR3 sequence is 15 residues long. CDR3 bases: TGTGCCAGCAGCTTGCGCACAGAACACACCGGGGAGCTGTTTTTT. Its protein product is CASSLRTEHTGELFF. Drawing the rest from reference TRBV5-6 and TRBJ2-2, the complete variable domain is DAGVTQSPTHLIKTRGQQVTLRCSPKSGHDTVSWYQQALGQGPQFIFQYYEEEERQRGNFPDRFSGHQFPNYSSELNVNALLLGDSALYLCASSLRTEHTGELFFGEGSRLTVL.

The gene calls are TRBV7-8 and TRBJ2-3; 10 bases are shared with TRBD2. CDR1 SGHVS and CDR2 FQNEAQ come from the germline V gene. J was trimmed by 1 base and V by 2 bases; bases with no gene match: 6. The CDR3 runs 17 residues. The CDR3 coding sequence is TGTGCCAGCAGCTTATGGTCTGGGACTAGCGGCACAGATACGCAGTATTTT. Residues: CASSLWSGTSGTDTQYF.

This chain links TRBV6-5 with TRBJ2-5, with 7 bases aligning to TRBD2. This CDR3 has 13 residues. V was clipped by 6 bases and J by 1 base; unmatched bases: 2. CDR1 is MNHEY and CDR2 is SVGAGI in the germline V gene. The CDR3 DNA reads TGTGCCAGCAGCCGGACTAGCCAAGAGACCCAGTACTTC. Translation: CASSRTSQETQYF.

This sequence joins TRBV7-2 and TRBJ2-7; 12 bases align to TRBD2. CDR3 length: 15 residues. The germline V gene has CDR1 SGHTA and CDR2 FQGNSA. J was trimmed by 5 bases and V by 5 bases; bases with no gene match: 7. CDR3 amino acids: CASSTRTSGNHEQYF. The CDR3 bases are TGTGCCAGCAGCACACGGACTAGCGGGAACCACGAGCAGTACTTC. Full variable domain (outside the CDR3, taken from reference TRBV7-2 and TRBJ2-7): GAGVSQSPSNKVTEKGKDVELRCDPISGHTALYWYRQSLGQGLEFLIYFQGNSAPDKSGLPSDRFSAERTGGSVSTLTIQRTQQEDSAVYLCASSTRTSGNHEQYFGPGTRLTVT.

The chain has TRBV5-1 and TRBJ1-2; TRBD1 matches at 12 bases. This CDR3 is 14 amino acids long. The germline gives CDR1 SGHRS, CDR2 YFSETQ. V lost 5 bases, J lost 8 bases, and 7 bases stayed unmatched. The CDR3 is CASRGDRGLGGYTF. In DNA form, the CDR3 reads TGCGCCAGCAGGGGGGACAGGGGGCTCGGCGGCTACACCTTC.